These 17 T cell receptor beta chains share one sample of origin, sequenced in a study of CDR3 diversity in severe acne (dated by TCRdb to about 2019). Library method: PCR. The sample was run on an Illumina HiSeq 2000. TCRdb reprocessed the public reads (quality trimming at Q25 with fastp, clone calling with MiXCR) and kept in-frame beta chains. CDR3 protein sequences are deduplicated, and each keeps its most common genes and DNA. This sample lists about 85,000 distinct CDR3 sequences; around 50% were detected once. The ten top clones hold 10% of the sample. The sequenced sample was blood. These receptors all stem from a male donor in good health, serving as a control.

About this clonotype: A junction boundary mismatches the germline segment, possibly from a read error. In nucleotides, the CDR3 is TGTGCCAGCAGTCCAGGGGATCAGTCCCAGCATTTT. This encodes CASSPGDQSQHF. The chain combines TRBV25-1 with TRBJ1-5, with D maybe TRBD1 (6 bases). Germline CDR1 is MGHDK and CDR2 is SYGVNS. This CDR3 is built from 12 residues.

This sequence joins TRBV20-1 and TRBJ1-2, with D perhaps TRBD1 (5 bases). The CDR3 is 12 residues long. Germline V gene data show CDR1 as DFQATT and CDR2 as SNEGSKA (reference sequence). The V end was cut by 7 bases, the J end by 5 bases, with 14 bases between. The CDR3 region is CSVGTLQYGYTF. The CDR3 region has the DNA TGCAGTGTCGGGACCTTACAATATGGCTACACCTTC.

Of note for this clonotype: A read error may be the cause here, since a much bigger clone is one base away. The CDR3 nucleotides are TGTGCCAGCAGCTTAAGAGGGGGACTGAACGCTGAAGCTTTCTTT. Translating it yields CASSLRGGLNAEAFF. V is TRBV7-3 and J is TRBJ1-1; TRBD1 is a possible D gene (6 bases). This CDR3 has 15 residues. The germline V gene encodes CDR1 SGHTA and CDR2 FQGTGA.

The chain has TRBV24-1 and TRBJ1-2, with 8 bases aligning to TRBD1. CDR3 length: 14 amino acids. V lost 3 bases and J lost 7; bases outside the gene matches: 6. Germline CDR1 reads KGHDR; CDR2 reads SFDVKD. This CDR3 is CATSDNDRGGGYTF. CDR3 DNA: TGTGCCACCAGTGATAACGACAGGGGAGGTGGCTACACCTTC.

This clonotype was seen a few times. This sequence joins TRBV28 and TRBJ1-5, with D unclear. Germline V gene lookup returns CDR1 MDHEN and CDR2 SYDVKM. The CDR3 covers 14 residues. Trimming shortened V by 4 bases and J by 0 bases, and 7 bases separated the two germline ends. CDR3 nucleotides: TGTGCCAGCAGTTCCGGTTATAGCAATCAGCCCCAGCATTTT. Protein: CASSSGYSNQPQHF. Combining the CDR3 with reference TRBV28 and TRBJ1-5 gives the whole variable domain DVKVTQSSRYLVKRTGEKVFLECVQDMDHENMFWYRQDPGLGLRLIYFSYDVKMKEKGDIPEGYSVSREKKERFSLILESASTNQTSMYLCASSSGYSNQPQHFGDGTRLSIL.

This clonotype was seen a handful of times. V usage is TRBV2 and J usage is TRBJ1-2, with D unclear. The germline V gene has CDR1 SNHLY and CDR2 FYNNEI. The V end lost 3 bases, the J end lost 8 bases, and 13 bases lay between the germline ends. The CDR3 totals 13 residues. For the CDR3, the DNA is TGTGCCAGCAGTGAGTTCCCGAGCCAAGGCTACACCTTC. Amino acids: CASSEFPSQGYTF.

This clonotype has ten or more counts. J is TRBJ1-6 and V is TRBV5-6; D gene unclear. This CDR3 is built from 14 residues. V shed 0 bases and J shed 7 bases, with 8 bases lying between them. The germline CDR1 and CDR2 sequences are SGHDT and YYEEEE. CDR3 nucleotides: TGTGCCAGCAGCTTGGTAGGGTGGAATTCACCCCTCCACTTT. As protein: CASSLVGWNSPLHF.

This chain connects TRBV6-5 to TRBJ2-7, with D perhaps TRBD1 (6 bases). This CDR3 is built from 14 residues. The V end was cut by 5 bases, the J end by 3 bases, with 14 bases between. Germline CDR1 and CDR2: MNHEY and SVGAGI. CDR3 DNA: TGTGCCAGCAGTACAGGGACGGGCGGCTACGAGCAGTACTTC. Translated: CASSTGTGGYEQYF.

As for this clonotype: A read error may account for a junction end that differs from germline. The chain links TRBV10-3 to TRBJ2-5; TRBD1 aligns across 8 bases. Germline V gene data show CDR1 as ENHRY and CDR2 as SYGVKD. The CDR3 extends over 14 amino acids. Written as DNA, the CDR3 is TGTGTCATCAGTGAGTCGACAGGGGAAGAGACCCAGTACTTC. This encodes CVISESTGEETQYF.

This clonotype showed up just a few times. The chain uses TRBV12-3 or TRBV12-4 and TRBJ1-2; tentatively, D is TRBD1 (5 bases). Trimming removed 5 bases from V and 8 bases from J, with 15 bases in between. The CDR3 runs to 13 residues. In DNA, the CDR3 is TGTGCCAGCAGTACCGGGGCAGGGTGGGGCTACACCTTC. Its protein is CASSTGAGWGYTF.

V and J are TRBV5-1 and TRBJ1-2; 7 bases are a match to TRBD1. The V and J ends lost 8 bases and 8 bases, in that order; junction bases with no gene match: 9. This CDR3 is built from 12 residues. Germline-derived CDR1 and CDR2 are SGHRS and YFSETQ. The CDR3 nucleotides read TGCGCCAGTTCACAGGGGAGACTAGGCTACACCTTC. Translated: CASSQGRLGYTF.

This chain connects TRBV6-1 to TRBJ2-1; the D call may be TRBD1 or TRBD2 (6 bases each). With 4 bases removed from V and 8 bases from J, the gap between germline ends came to 18 bases. This CDR3 has 15 amino acids. The germline gives CDR1 MNHNS, CDR2 SASEGT. The chain's CDR3 is CASSGGAGSADEQFF. Written as DNA, the CDR3 is TGTGCCAGCAGTGGGGGGGCAGGGAGTGCCGATGAGCAGTTCTTC.

This clonotype has at least ten counts. The V call is TRBV6-1, the J call TRBJ2-3, with a tentative D call TRBD1 (5 bases). This CDR3 is built from 15 residues. Germline-derived CDR1 and CDR2 are MNHNS and SASEGT. V lost 10 bases and J 0 bases, leaving 17 bases between the germline ends. CDR3 sequence reads: CATDSLKTSTDTQYF. CDR3 DNA sequence: TGTGCCACCGACAGCCTAAAAACTAGCACAGATACGCAGTATTTT.

In its sample, this clonotype was seen a few times. The DNA is omitted, as the CDR3 cannot be located on it reliably, and the CDR3 follows TCRdb's listing. The V and J genes are TRBV13 and TRBJ2-3; the D call in the table, TRBD2, was not verified against the DNA. The CDR3 contains 19 residues when both ends are counted. CDR1 is PRHDT, CDR2 FYEKMQ, per germline (reference sequence). CDR3 residues: CASSFYICSARPQTDTQYF.

The table lists this clonotype with many counts. The V call is TRBV5-8, the J call TRBJ1-1; no reliable D call. V shed 3 bases and J shed 5 bases, with 11 bases lying between them. Germline V gene lookup returns CDR1 SGHTS and CDR2 YDEGEE. The CDR3 runs to 13 residues. The DNA of the CDR3 is TGTGCCAGCAGCTCCTTTGCAGATACTGAAGCTTTCTTT. Translating it yields CASSSFADTEAFF.

The chain combines TRBV24-1 with TRBJ1-2; D unclear. Germline V gene sequence: CDR1 KGHDR, CDR2 SFDVKD. Trimming shortened V by 0 bases and J by 2 bases, and 6 bases separated the two germline ends. There are 14 residues in the CDR3. Written as DNA, the CDR3 is TGTGCCACCAGTGATTTGCGGATAAACTATGGCTACACCTTC. Translation: CATSDLRINYGYTF.

This chain joins TRBV9 and TRBJ2-6; 7 bases align to TRBD1. The CDR3 contains 19 residues. The germline V gene has CDR1 SGDLS and CDR2 YYNGEE. The ends lost 1 base at V and 2 bases at J; junction bases unmatched: 12. CDR3 region: CASSVPSHATGTGANVLTF. The CDR3 coding sequence is TGTGCCAGCAGCGTACCCTCCCACGCGACAGGGACTGGGGCCAACGTCCTGACTTTC.